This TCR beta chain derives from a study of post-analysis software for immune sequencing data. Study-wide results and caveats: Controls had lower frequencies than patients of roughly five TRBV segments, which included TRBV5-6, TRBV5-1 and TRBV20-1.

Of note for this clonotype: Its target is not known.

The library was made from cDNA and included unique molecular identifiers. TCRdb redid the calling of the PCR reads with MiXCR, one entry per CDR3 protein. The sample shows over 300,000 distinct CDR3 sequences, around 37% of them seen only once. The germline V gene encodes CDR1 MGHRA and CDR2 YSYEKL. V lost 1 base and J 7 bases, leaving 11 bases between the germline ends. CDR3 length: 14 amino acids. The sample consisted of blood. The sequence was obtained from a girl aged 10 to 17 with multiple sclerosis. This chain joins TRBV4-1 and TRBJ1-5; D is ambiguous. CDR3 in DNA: TGCGCCAGCAGCCAAGTAGGGTCAGTCCAGCCCCAGCATTTT. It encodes CASSQVGSVQPQHF.